This T cell receptor (beta chain) is drawn from a study of T cell responses to AZD1222 COVID-19 vaccine (dated by TCRdb to the early 2020s). In the study overall: AZD1222 recipients with second doses at about 4 weeks or about 12 weeks were pooled, because spike-specific TCR depth and breadth did not differ between schedules. TCR sequencing covered fewer than 250 trial participants: some 210 given two doses of AZD1222 and 26 given two doses of MenACWY control vaccine. Enrollment into the trials was organized by age into subgroups of 18-55, 56-69 and 70-plus years, and those subgroups contained roughly 160, 29 and 62 TCR-sequenced participants, respectively.

The CDR3 regions of human TCRbeta chains were subjected to immunosequencing. On the study's bioinformatics: Repertoire TCRs were checked for matches against a reference library of SARS-CoV-2-specific TCRs that had been generated using the MIRA antigen-specificity platform. Breadth meant the fraction of unique TCRs that were SARS-CoV-2-associated, whereas depth meant the fraction of total T cells that were SARS-CoV-2-associated. Each spike-specific TCR was assigned to its reactive spike region and to a CD4 or CD8 class using the MIRA data. Log10-transformed breadth and depth values were compared by one-way ANOVA with Sidak's multiple comparisons tests. This immuneACCESS table, as held by TCRdb, lists in-frame sequences with V and J called but not all clones. Of the missing ones, under half trace to an unresolved V gene in checked studies; the others have no known cause. V, J and clone size are taken as reported in that table, and D and trimming were inferred from the DNA itself. The sample contains some 120,000 clones, 90% to 95% of them found a single time. Clones ranked in the top ten supply 2.5% to 3% of the sample.

The meaning of the sample's time point label: baseline before first vaccination. Vaccinee samples were obtained from the UK trials COV001 and COV002, which included a single-blind randomized controlled phase 2/3 trial of AZD1222 (ChAdOx1 nCoV-19) in healthy adults. For TCRbeta chain sequencing, PBMC samples were collected from trial participants at day 0 and at day 28 after the second dose. This clone has a single count. Its target antigen remains unknown. No much larger clonotype is one base removed from it; base qualities were not supplied. Results and caveats for the whole study, not just this receptor: The whole spike protein was spanned by vaccine-associated CD4 TCRs, and dominant responses were seen in regions 160-218 and 743-854. Participants were mostly white British, with more females than males. The authors suggested clonal diversity may have been underestimated. Epitopes outside the regions mutated in the B.1.351 and B.1.1.7 variants were reportedly recognized by nearly half of the unique spike-specific TCRs. The 56-69-year group was small, and its depth increase did not reach significance, likely because of low power. Because no samples from the day 14 peak response were available, repertoires could be characterized only after the peak T cell response. Only a handful of AZD1222 recipients were SARS-CoV-2 seropositive at baseline, limiting conclusions about previously exposed vaccinees. A significant rise in spike-specific TCR breadth and depth was observed after two AZD1222 doses relative to day 0 and relative to MenACWY recipients.

After removal of 3 bases from V and 4 bases from J, the junction retains 12 bases not matched to a gene. Taken from the germline V gene (reference sequence), the CDR1 and CDR2 loops are SGHKS and YYEKEE. There are 16 amino acids in the CDR3, from cysteine to phenylalanine inclusive. Solely the CDR3 DNA is kept, with 48 bases framed from the first base. The sample here was peripheral blood, taken on day 0 of AZD1222 vaccination. The receptor was isolated from an adult in good health. The V and J segments used are TRBV5-5 and TRBJ2-7, and TRBD2 aligns with 8 junction nucleotides. The sequenced DNA is TGTGCCAGCAGCTCCCACCTAGGAGCGGGAGATTACGAGCAGTACTTC. Its coded protein is CASSSHLGAGDYEQYF.